These 24 T cell receptor beta chains came from one sample sequenced in a study of T cell repertoires in cytomegalovirus infection (dated by TCRdb to between 2018 and 2021). The treatment or condition label for this specimen denotes: in vitro stimulation with specific CMV peptide epitopes to enrich CMV-specific T cells. Reads for this sample came from an Illumina HiSeq 1500. Clones were called with MiXCR by TCRdb after fastp trimmed the public reads at Q25, and only in-frame beta chains were retained. CDR3 protein sequences are deduplicated, and each keeps its most common genes and DNA. For this sample the table gives about 280,000 distinct CDR3 sequences, of which approximately 22% were detected only once. Of the sample, approximately 19% falls within the top ten clones. No cognate antigen is known for these TCRs. This material consisted of cultured PBMCs, taken from culture after CMV antigen stimulation. The receptors were gathered from a human donor in good health (CMV status not recorded). Some clones in this sample may be carry-over from other donors' samples.

Here the CDR3 reads CASSPQLAGPSTDTQYF. CDR3 coding DNA: TGTGCCAGCAGTCCGCAACTAGCGGGGCCTAGCACAGATACGCAGTATTTT. This chain connects TRBV28 to TRBJ2-3; 10 bases are shared with TRBD2. Germline loops: CDR1 MDHEN, CDR2 SYDVKM. CDR3 length equals 17 residues. After removal of 5 bases from V and 0 bases from J, the junction contained 8 bases not matched to a gene.

V gene TRBV20-1 combines with J gene TRBJ1-5; D is perhaps TRBD1 (6 bases). CDR3 size: 13 residues. V lost 3 bases, J lost 7 bases, and 13 bases lay in between. Germline-derived CDR1 and CDR2 are DFQATT and SNEGSKA (reference sequence). The CDR3 DNA is TGCAGTGCTAGTAGGGGGGCCGAACAGCCCCAGCATTTT. It specifies CSASRGAEQPQHF.

This clonotype was detected a few times. V gene TRBV30 combines with J gene TRBJ1-1; D is unclear. The CDR3 consists of 13 residues. Germline V CDR1 and CDR2: GTSNPN, SVGIG (reference sequence). The V end lost 5 bases, the J end lost 3 bases, and 13 bases lay between the germline ends. Here the CDR3 DNA reads TGTGCCTGGGCGAACCACCCTGACACTGAAGCTTTCTTT. As protein: CAWANHPDTEAFF.

The table lists this clonotype with a few counts. The gene calls are TRBV12-3 or TRBV12-4 and TRBJ1-4; D is unresolved. This CDR3 contains 10 residues. V was clipped by 3 bases and J by 10 bases, with 3 bases between them. As DNA, the CDR3 is TGTGCCAGCAGTTTGAGAAAACTGTTTTTT. It specifies CASSLRKLFF.

This clonotype has just a few counts. The chain is built from TRBV19 and TRBJ1-4; the D gene is possibly TRBD1 (6 bases). The CDR3 covers 15 residues. Trimming pared 7 bases from V and 7 bases from J, leaving 19 bases between. Germline loops: CDR1 LNHDA, CDR2 SQIVND (reference sequence). The CDR3 sequence is CASTGTPRGREKLFF. Written as DNA, the CDR3 is TGTGCCAGTACGGGGACCCCCAGGGGCCGTGAAAAACTGTTTTTT.

The chain carries TRBV5-6 and TRBJ2-3, with 7 bases identical to TRBD2. Germline V lookup: CDR1 SGHDT, CDR2 YYEEEE. After removal of 0 bases from V and 5 bases from J, the junction contained 18 bases not matched to a gene. The CDR3 has 19 residues. Written as DNA, the CDR3 is TGTGCCAGCAGCTTGGTCGGCTGGACTAGTATGGATTCCCAAGATACGCAGTATTTT. It is translated as CASSLVGWTSMDSQDTQYF.

This clonotype has a count of ten or more. This chain connects TRBV12-5 to TRBJ1-3, with D unclear. The germline CDR1 and CDR2 sequences are LGHNT and FRNRAP. V lost 7 bases to trimming and J lost 0 bases, with 16 bases between them. This CDR3 has 16 residues. The chain's CDR3 is CASVSSSGSSGNTIYF. The CDR3, as DNA: TGTGCTAGTGTTTCATCTTCGGGGTCCTCTGGAAACACCATATATTTT.

This clonotype has a count of ten or more. V is TRBV7-2 and J is TRBJ1-6, with D possibly TRBD1 on 5 matching bases. The ends were cut back, 7 bases at V and 7 bases at J, with 11 bases in the middle. The CDR3 is 13 residues long. The germline V gene encodes CDR1 SGHTA and CDR2 FQGNSA. The CDR3, as DNA: TGTGCCAGCATGGGGGGTAGGAATTCACCCCTCCACTTT. Its translation is CASMGGRNSPLHF.

In this sample, this clonotype turned up many times. The chain recombines TRBV6-5 with TRBJ1-5; D is unresolved. The V end was cut by 1 base, the J end by 3 bases, with 13 bases between. Per the germline V gene, CDR1 is MNHEY and CDR2 is SVGAGI. This CDR3 contains 16 residues. CDR3 nucleotide sequence: TGTGCCAGCAGTTACTACGGGGTTGGAGTCAATCAGCCCCAGCATTTT. It translates to CASSYYGVGVNQPQHF.

The rearrangement links TRBV6-6 to TRBJ2-7, with 9 bases lining up with TRBD2. V shed 6 bases and J 0 bases; nucleotides not matched to a gene: 9. Germline V lookup: CDR1 MNHNY, CDR2 SVGAGI (reference sequence). The CDR3 totals 16 residues. As DNA, the CDR3 is TGTGCCAGCAGAGCCTTAGCGGGGGAGGGCTCCTACGAGCAGTACTTC. Protein: CASRALAGEGSYEQYF.

This clonotype was detected only once. A much larger clone differs from this one at a single base, so this may be a read error. This rearrangement joins TRBV9 to TRBJ2-3; tentatively, D is TRBD2 (5 bases). The V end was cut by 0 bases, the J end by 2 bases, with 7 bases between. The CDR3 is made up of 14 amino acids. Germline assignment: CDR1 SGDLS and CDR2 YYNGEE. The CDR3 DNA follows: TGTGCCAGCAGCGTAGCGGGAAACACAGATACGCAGTATTTT. It yields the protein CASSVAGNTDTQYF.

This clonotype was seen repeatedly, ten times or more. CDR3 region: CASSRPGDAAYEQYF. The CDR3 nucleotides are TGTGCCAGCAGCCGCCCGGGCGACGCCGCCTACGAGCAGTACTTC. This sequence joins TRBV7-9 and TRBJ2-7; D uncertain. CDR3 length: 15 amino acids. V lost 5 bases and J 2 bases, leaving 16 bases between the germline ends. Germline V gene data show CDR1 as SEHNR and CDR2 as FQNEAQ (reference sequence).

This chain connects TRBV7-9 to TRBJ2-1, with TRBD2 identical over 8 bases. Germline assignment: CDR1 SEHNR and CDR2 FQNEAQ (reference sequence). CDR3 length: 15 amino acids. J gave up 2 bases and V 5 bases, and 5 bases lay outside the gene matches. CDR3 bases: TGTGCCAGCAGCGGAACTAGCGGAGCCTACAATGAGCAGTTCTTC. Translated: CASSGTSGAYNEQFF.

This clonotype was picked up a small number of times. The chain employs TRBV19 and TRBJ2-5; no clear D. The V gene's germline CDR1 is LNHDA and CDR2 SQIVND (reference sequence). Trimming cost V 1 base and J 2 bases, with 8 bases left between them. The CDR3 spans 14 residues. The CDR3 is CASSIGTAQETQYF. The CDR3 region has the DNA TGTGCCAGTAGTATAGGAACAGCTCAAGAGACCCAGTACTTC.

This clonotype was counted many times. The rearrangement uses TRBV7-2 and TRBJ2-1; 7 bases map to TRBD2. V shed 9 bases and J 2 bases; nucleotides not matched to a gene: 7. Germline lookup yields CDR1 SGHTA and CDR2 FQGNSA. The CDR3 runs to 14 residues. The CDR3 protein is CASIGGRAYNEQFF. The CDR3, as DNA: TGTGCCAGTATAGGTGGGAGGGCCTACAATGAGCAGTTCTTC.

The rearrangement uses TRBV10-2 and TRBJ1-1; unclear D gene. From germline, CDR1 is WSHSY and CDR2 SAAADI. The CDR3 totals 14 residues. Trimming shortened V by 4 bases and J by 1 base, and 10 bases separated the two germline ends. CDR3 protein: CASSARSSNTEAFF. CDR3 coding DNA: TGCGCCAGCAGTGCAAGGTCGTCGAACACTGAAGCTTTCTTT.

The table lists this clonotype with many counts. The chain uses TRBV7-8 and TRBJ2-1; 11 nucleotides line up with TRBD2. The junction had 6 bases not matched to a gene; V was cut back by 10 bases and J by 1 base. The CDR3 is made up of 15 amino acids. The germline V gene encodes CDR1 SGHVS and CDR2 FQNEAQ. This chain's CDR3 is CATLAGGISYNEQFF. DNA of the CDR3: TGTGCCACCTTAGCGGGGGGGATTTCCTACAATGAGCAGTTCTTC.

This clonotype has only a few counts. V is TRBV7-9 and J is TRBJ1-6, with D unclear. CDR3 length: 14 amino acids. CDR1 and CDR2 (germline): SEHNR, FQNEAQ (reference sequence). V was trimmed by 1 base and J by 9 bases, leaving 10 bases between them. The CDR3 loop is CASSLVGRFSPLHF. The CDR3 DNA sequence: TGTGCCAGCAGCTTAGTGGGAAGGTTTTCACCCCTCCACTTT.

This clonotype was seen more than once but under ten times. The gene calls are TRBV6-5 and TRBJ1-5, with D perhaps matching TRBD1 (5 bases). The CDR3 runs 15 residues. Germline CDR1 and CDR2: MNHEY and SVGAGI. Between the trimmed V and J ends, which lost 4 bases and 0 bases, there was a span of 10 bases. CDR3 in DNA: TGTGCCAGCAGTTCGACAGTGCCTAGCAATCAGCCCCAGCATTTT. Protein: CASSSTVPSNQPQHF.

A few counts support this clonotype. V and J are TRBV6-6 and TRBJ2-2; 8 bases agree with TRBD1. V gave up 4 bases and J gave up 5 bases; unmatched junction bases: 0. The CDR3 length is 13 residues. Germline values: CDR1 MNHNY, CDR2 SVGAGI (reference sequence). CDR3: CASSWTGTGELFF. The CDR3 DNA sequence: TGTGCCAGCAGTTGGACAGGGACCGGGGAGCTGTTTTTT.

This chain connects TRBV10-3 to TRBJ2-5, with D possibly called TRBD1 or TRBD2 (5 bases each). The CDR3 is 14 residues long. Trimming removed 10 bases at V and 1 base at J, with 16 bases between. CDR1 and CDR2 (germline): ENHRY, SYGVKD. The CDR3 is CATRRDGTQETQYF. In DNA form, the CDR3 reads TGTGCCACCCGCCGGGACGGAACCCAAGAGACCCAGTACTTC.

The J gene is TRBJ2-3, the V gene TRBV6-1; 8 bases fit TRBD2. V lost 4 bases, J lost 6 bases, and 15 bases stayed unmatched. The CDR3 runs to 17 residues. Germline loops: CDR1 MNHNS, CDR2 SASEGT. CDR3 sequence reads: CASSAARGAGDGDTQYF. For the CDR3, the DNA is TGTGCCAGCAGTGCCGCCCGGGGAGCGGGAGATGGGGATACGCAGTATTTT.

This clonotype was seen a few times. This chain uses TRBV28 with TRBJ1-4, with 8 bases that match TRBD1. J lost 5 bases, V lost 5 bases, and 10 bases had no gene match. The CDR3 is 16 amino acids. CDR1 and CDR2 (germline): MDHEN, SYDVKM. The CDR3 DNA is TGTGCCAGCAGTACACCGAGGACAGGGAAGAATGAAAAACTGTTTTTT. Its translation: CASSTPRTGKNEKLFF.

In this sample, this clonotype turned up a few times. The chain uses TRBV12-3 or TRBV12-4 and TRBJ1-2; D is perhaps TRBD1 (5 bases). With 6 bases removed from V and 4 bases from J, the gap between germline ends came to 21 bases. The CDR3 runs 16 residues. The CDR3 bases are TGTGCCAGCAGACCCGGGACCGACACTGCACCCTATGGCTACACCTTC. This translates into CASRPGTDTAPYGYTF.